One and the same sample provided the 18 T cell receptor beta chains below, sequenced in a study of T cell responses to AZD1222 COVID-19 vaccine. The method was immunoSEQ multiplex PCR; TCRdb's version includes in-frame clones alone and lacks a portion of them. The sample records about 140,000 clones, roughly 92% being singletons. The specimen comprised peripheral blood, sampled 28 days after the second AZD1222 dose. These TCRs come from an adult who received the AZD1222 COVID-19 vaccine.

The chain uses TRBV5-1 and TRBJ2-7, with no clear D. The CDR3 loop spans 15 amino acids. Trimming took 6 bases from V and 6 from J, leaving 22 bases between them. CDR1 and CDR2 (germline): SGHRS, YFSETQ. In DNA form, the CDR3 reads TGCGCCAGCACCCCGACGGGCGTCCCCGGCGCCGAGCAGTACTTC. Residues: CASTPTGVPGAEQYF.

This clone was picked up a small number of times. The chain employs TRBV2 and TRBJ2-5; 7 bases line up with TRBD1. The CDR3 covers 15 residues. Germline V CDR1 and CDR2: SNHLY, FYNNEI. Germline trimming cut 5 bases from V and 2 bases from J; bases unmatched to any gene: 8. DNA for the CDR3: TGTGCCAGCAGTCGGTGGACAGGCCGACAAGAGACCCAGTACTTC. It codes for CASSRWTGRQETQYF.

The chain is built from TRBV27 and TRBJ1-2, with 7 bases that match TRBD1. CDR1 is MNHEY and CDR2 is SMNVEV in the germline V gene (reference sequence). This CDR3 comprises 15 residues. V trimming: 4 bases; J trimming: 8 bases; junction bases outside the gene matches: 13. CDR3 region: CASSSPSRGSWGYTF. DNA of the CDR3: TGTGCCAGCAGTTCGCCCTCCAGGGGGTCTTGGGGCTACACCTTC.

This chain uses TRBV9 with TRBJ1-1; D is unresolved. The CDR3 extends over 15 amino acids. Germline V CDR1 and CDR2: SGDLS, YYNGEE. V was pared by 2 bases and J by 2 bases, with 13 bases between. CDR3 coding DNA: TGTGCCAGCAGCGTCCCTACCGGTCCCAACACTGAAGCTTTCTTT. This gives the protein CASSVPTGPNTEAFF.

The rearrangement uses TRBV10-1 and TRBJ2-5, with D perhaps matching TRBD1 (6 bases). Germline loops: CDR1 WNHNN, CDR2 SYGVQD (reference sequence). Deletions cut 3 bases from V and 3 bases from J, with 8 bases between. The CDR3 sequence is 13 residues long. In nucleotides, the CDR3 is TGCGCCAGCAGTGAACAGGGTGAAGAGACCCAGTACTTC. Its translation: CASSEQGEETQYF.

The DNA of the CDR3 is TGTGCCAGCAGCTTAGCCGGACTAGTCACAGATACGCAGTATTTT. This translates into CASSLAGLVTDTQYF. This rearrangement joins TRBV7-2 to TRBJ2-3, with TRBD2 matching 7 bases. Per the germline V gene, CDR1 is SGHTA and CDR2 is FQGNSA. V shed 0 bases and J 2 bases; nucleotides not matched to a gene: 2. This CDR3 has 15 residues.

CDR3: CASSLAGGEGTGELFF. In DNA, the CDR3 is TGTGCCAGCAGCTTGGCCGGGGGCGAAGGCACCGGGGAGCTGTTTTTT. The chain combines TRBV5-4 with TRBJ2-2, with D perhaps assigned TRBD1 or TRBD2 (6 bases each). The CDR3 length is 16 residues. CDR1 is SGHNT and CDR2 is YYREEE in the germline V gene (reference sequence). Deletions cut 0 bases from V and 4 bases from J, with 13 bases between.

V gene TRBV29-1 combines with J gene TRBJ1-3; D uncertain. V was trimmed by 4 bases and J by 0 bases, leaving 4 bases between them. Germline lookup yields CDR1 SQVTM and CDR2 ANQGSEA. The CDR3 runs 12 residues. Here the CDR3 reads CSVAISGNTIYF. The CDR3 DNA sequence: TGCAGCGTTGCCATCTCTGGAAACACCATATATTTT.

V gene TRBV28 combines with J gene TRBJ1-1, with D uncertain. This CDR3 comprises 12 residues. Trimming shortened V by 3 bases and J by 6 bases, and 8 bases separated the two germline ends. CDR1 and CDR2 from the germline V gene are MDHEN and SYDVKM. The DNA for the CDR3 is TGTGCCAGCAGTTTGGGTGTCCCTGAAGCTTTCTTT. This codes for CASSLGVPEAFF.

This chain joins TRBV6-5 and TRBJ2-2; no definite D call. CDR1 is MNHEY and CDR2 is SVGAGI in the germline V gene. Trimming removed 2 bases at V and 8 bases at J, with 12 bases between. The CDR3 sequence is 14 residues long. The chain's CDR3 is CASSYRLVSGELFF. CDR3 coding DNA: TGTGCCAGCAGTTACCGGCTGGTCAGTGGGGAGCTGTTTTTT.

The chain joins TRBV5-1 to TRBJ1-2, with D perhaps TRBD1 (5 bases). The CDR3 contains 13 residues. The germline CDR1 and CDR2 sequences are SGHRS and YFSETQ. The V and J ends lost 4 bases and 8 bases respectively, with 15 bases between them. DNA of the CDR3: TGCGCCAGCAGCACGGGGACGGCCTGGGGCTACACCTTC. As protein: CASSTGTAWGYTF.

J is TRBJ1-1 and V is TRBV4-2; D uncertain. The V end was cut by 0 bases, the J end by 7 bases, with 15 bases between. CDR3 length equals 15 residues. Germline loops: CDR1 LGHNA, CDR2 YNFKEQ. This CDR3 reads CASSQERVGRDEAFF. DNA for the CDR3: TGTGCCAGCAGCCAAGAAAGGGTAGGGAGGGATGAAGCTTTCTTT.

The chain joins TRBV11-3 to TRBJ2-7; the match to TRBD2 covers 12 bases. J gave up 4 bases and V 1 base, and 5 bases lay outside the gene matches. The CDR3 consists of 16 residues. Looked up from germline, CDR1 is SGHNT and CDR2 is YENEEA. This CDR3 reads CASSLGLAGEEYEQYV. The CDR3 DNA is TGTGCCAGCAGCTTAGGACTAGCGGGGGAGGAGTACGAGCAGTACGTC.

The chain joins TRBV15 to TRBJ1-5; 9 bases match TRBD1. V dropped 8 bases and J dropped 4; count of bases not matched to a gene: 3. The CDR3 runs 13 residues. CDR1 is LNHNV and CDR2 is YYDKDF in the germline V gene (reference sequence). CDR3 sequence reads: CATAGTGNQPQHF. CDR3 DNA: TGTGCCACCGCCGGGACAGGGAATCAGCCCCAGCATTTT.

This sequence joins TRBV6-1 and TRBJ1-1; a possible D gene is TRBD1 (6 bases). CDR1 and CDR2 (germline): MNHNS, SASEGT. The ends were cut back, 4 bases at V and 8 bases at J, with 26 bases in the middle. This CDR3 region has 17 residues. CDR3 bases: TGTGCCAGCAGTGCTATAGGGGGGTACTCGGTACGGGCCGAAGCTTTCTTT. Translated: CASSAIGGYSVRAEAFF.

The rearrangement links TRBV24-1 to TRBJ2-1; D might be TRBD2 (6 bases). CDR1 KGHDR and CDR2 SFDVKD come from the germline V gene. The CDR3 is 17 residues long. V was trimmed by 2 bases and J by 4 bases, leaving 17 bases between them. CDR3 sequence reads: CATSDSPGGGHYNEQFF. The DNA for the CDR3 is TGTGCCACCAGTGATTCTCCCGGGGGTGGGCATTACAATGAGCAGTTCTTC.

This sequence joins TRBV11-2 and TRBJ1-5; tentative D call: TRBD1 (6 bases). CDR3 length equals 14 residues. The germline V and J ends were trimmed by 3 bases and 3 bases, with 9 bases remaining between them. Germline V gene sequence: CDR1 SGHAT, CDR2 FQNNGV. The CDR3 here is CASSFTGNNQPQHF. CDR3 sequence (DNA): TGTGCCAGCAGCTTTACAGGGAACAATCAGCCCCAGCATTTT.

J is TRBJ2-2 and V is TRBV6-4; 8 nucleotides align to TRBD1. The V gene's germline CDR1 is MRHNA and CDR2 SNTAGT. With 6 bases clipped from V and 1 base from J, the junction kept 1 base outside the gene matches. The CDR3 has 14 residues. CDR3 bases: TGTGCCAGCAGAGGGACAGGGAACACCGGGGAGCTGTTTTTT. It encodes CASRGTGNTGELFF.